This T cell receptor (beta chain) was recorded in a study of early T cells in non-severe SARS-CoV-2 infection. Study observations and caveats: CD4 and private specificities were missed by VDJdb matching, which favored anti-spike CD8 responses.

Each CDR3 protein is one row after TCRdb ran MiXCR on the 5' RACE reads. The sample yields 20,000 to 25,000 distinct CDR3 sequences, about 4.8% seen once. This clonotype was observed a handful of times. The antigen is undetermined. This CDR3 contains 16 residues. Germline CDR1 and CDR2: GTSNPN and SVGIG (reference sequence). Trimming shortened V by 3 bases and J by 4 bases, and 21 bases separated the two germline ends. This receptor was taken from an adult who was a healthcare worker with PCR-confirmed SARS-CoV-2 infection or an uninfected control (not recorded which). The specimen was whole blood. The chain combines TRBV30 with TRBJ1-2; D ambiguous. CDR3 in DNA: TGTGCCTGGAGGGCCCCCGATGCTTTAAAGGGCTATGGCTACACCTTC. It specifies CAWRAPDALKGYGYTF.